A single sample is the source of the 3 T cell receptor beta chains below, sequenced in a study of immune cell composition in non-small cell lung cancer. Only in-frame clones appear in the TCRdb table, and some are missing; sequencing was by immunoSEQ multiplex PCR. The sample consists of more than 11,000 clones, approximately 84% of them appearing once. Specimen: lung tumor tissue. Source of these receptors: a human donor with non-small cell lung cancer.

V gene TRBV4-1 combines with J gene TRBJ2-7; D may be TRBD2 (6 bases). This CDR3 has 15 residues. Trimming took off 6 bases at V and 2 bases at J, with 17 bases between the two ends. Germline CDR1 and CDR2: MGHRA and YSYEKL. The CDR3 coding sequence is TGCGCCAGCAGTTCGGGACTCCTCCCACCCTACGAGCAGTACTTC. Its translation is CASSSGLLPPYEQYF.

V is TRBV6-1 and J is TRBJ1-2, with unresolved D. Trimming removed 5 bases from V and 8 bases from J, with 15 bases in between. Germline V CDR1 and CDR2: MNHNS, SASEGT. The length of the CDR3 is 13 residues. CDR3 coding DNA: TGTGCCAGCAGTAAATCCCTCTGGGAGGGCTACACCTTC. It codes for CASSKSLWEGYTF.

This sequence joins TRBV5-6 and TRBJ1-1; possibly TRBD1 for D (6 bases). Germline V gives CDR1 SGHDT, CDR2 YYEEEE. V lost 1 base, J lost 10 bases, and 8 bases lay in between. The CDR3 has 11 residues. Here the CDR3 reads CASSLRDTAFF. CDR3 sequence (DNA): TGTGCCAGCAGCTTGAGGGACACAGCTTTCTTT.